These 27 T cell receptor beta chains share one sample of origin, sequenced in a study of cytomegalovirus exposure and HLA in healthy donors. The PCR contained 60 Vbeta and 13 Jbeta primers. TCRdb keeps only in-frame clones here, not all; method: immunoSEQ multiplex PCR. In total, the table holds 100,000 to 150,000 clones. Material for sequencing was PBMCs. The receptor set was obtained from a man in his forties or fifties in good health and CMV-seronegative.

The J gene is TRBJ2-1, the V gene TRBV11-3, with 9 bases that match TRBD2. Trimming at V came to 6 bases and at J to 5 bases, leaving 14 bases not matched to a gene. This CDR3 contains 17 residues. CDR1 is SGHNT and CDR2 is YENEEA in the germline V gene. CDR3 protein: CASSTPGLARSHNEQFF. The CDR3, as DNA: TGTGCCAGCAGTACCCCCGGACTAGCGAGATCCCACAATGAGCAGTTCTTC.

Here the CDR3 reads CAWSVNVGVSGNTIYF. The CDR3 bases are TGTGCCTGGAGTGTAAACGTAGGGGTCTCTGGAAACACCATATATTTT. The chain joins TRBV30 to TRBJ1-3, with D possibly TRBD1 on 5 matching bases. The germline V gene has CDR1 GTSNPN and CDR2 SVGIG (reference sequence). This CDR3 has 16 residues. Trimming left V 0 bases short and J 0 bases short, with 12 bases between.

The rearrangement uses TRBV7-2 and TRBJ2-3, with D unresolved. Trimming pared 0 bases from V and 6 bases from J, leaving 10 bases between. Germline lookup yields CDR1 SGHTA and CDR2 FQGNSA. CDR3 length: 14 residues. CDR3 bases: TGTGCCAGCAGCTTAGCGAGTCGAGAGGATACGCAGTATTTT. Translating gives CASSLASREDTQYF.

This sequence joins TRBV30 and TRBJ1-5; D is possibly TRBD1 (6 bases). Trimming removed 4 bases from V and 0 bases from J, with 7 bases in between. Germline V CDR1 and CDR2: GTSNPN, SVGIG (reference sequence). CDR3 size: 13 residues. The CDR3 reads CAWNRDSNQPQHF. CDR3 DNA: TGTGCCTGGAACAGGGATAGCAATCAGCCCCAGCATTTT. The full variable domain, completed using reference TRBV30 and TRBJ1-5, is SQTIHQWPATLVQPVGSPLSLECTVEGTSNPNLYWYRQAAGRGLQLLFYSVGIGQISSEVPQNLSASRPQDRQFILSSKKLLLSDSGFYLCAWNRDSNQPQHFGDGTRLSIL.

The DNA for the CDR3 is TGTGCCAGCAGCTTAGGGTTGAGACTAGCGGGAGGTAACCCAGATACGCAGTATTTT. The encoded protein is CASSLGLRLAGGNPDTQYF. The V gene is TRBV7-9, the J gene TRBJ2-3; 13 positions match TRBD2. The germline gives CDR1 SEHNR, CDR2 FQNEAQ (reference sequence). Losses at the gene ends were 1 base for V and 4 bases for J; bases not matched to a gene: 11. The CDR3 spans 19 residues.

This chain connects TRBV7-9 to TRBJ2-1, with a possible D match to TRBD1 (6 bases). Trimming removed 5 bases from V and 9 bases from J, with 17 bases in between. Germline V gene data show CDR1 as SEHNR and CDR2 as FQNEAQ (reference sequence). The CDR3 is 14 residues long. The CDR3 is CASSLGQSHLEQFF. Here the CDR3 DNA reads TGTGCCAGCAGCCTCGGACAGAGCCACCTTGAGCAGTTCTTC.

This chain's CDR3 is CASSPNPGLAGVPPDTQYF. Here the CDR3 DNA reads TGTGCCAGCAGCCCAAATCCGGGACTAGCGGGAGTTCCACCAGATACGCAGTATTTT. This chain joins TRBV7-2 and TRBJ2-3, with TRBD2 matching over 14 bases. The ends lost 5 bases at V and 4 bases at J; junction bases unmatched: 14. The CDR3 extends over 19 amino acids. CDR1 and CDR2 (germline): SGHTA, FQGNSA.

This rearrangement joins TRBV18 to TRBJ2-7, with 8 bases lining up with TRBD1. V was clipped by 6 bases and J by 3 bases; unmatched bases: 7. This CDR3 comprises 14 residues. Germline-derived CDR1 and CDR2 are KGHSH and LQKENI. The chain's CDR3 is CASSQDRVSYEQYF. The CDR3 bases are TGTGCCAGCTCCCAGGACAGGGTAAGCTACGAGCAGTACTTC.

V is TRBV30 and J is TRBJ1-1; D is unresolved. CDR1 and CDR2 from the germline V gene are GTSNPN and SVGIG (reference sequence). CDR3 size: 13 residues. V was clipped by 5 bases and J by 7 bases, with 17 bases between them. The CDR3 loop is CAWDRKLRGEAFF. Written as DNA, the CDR3 is TGTGCCTGGGACCGAAAGCTTCGGGGTGAAGCTTTCTTT.

This chain links TRBV6-5 with TRBJ2-3, with D maybe TRBD1 (6 bases). V lost 6 bases and J lost 1, with 14 bases in between. Germline loops: CDR1 MNHEY, CDR2 SVGAGI. The CDR3 covers 15 residues. In DNA, the CDR3 is TGTGCCAGCAGCACAGGGCCCTTTGGCACAGATACGCAGTATTTT. This encodes CASSTGPFGTDTQYF.

This chain uses TRBV11-3 with TRBJ1-3; D call uncertain. Germline CDR1 SGHNT, CDR2 YENEEA. The CDR3 is made up of 14 amino acids. V gave up 1 base and J gave up 2 bases, with 6 bases separating them. The CDR3 nucleotides are TGTGCCAGCAGCTTAGGGGGAGCTGGAAACACCATATATTTT. Translating gives CASSLGGAGNTIYF.

This chain links TRBV2 with TRBJ2-7, with a tentative D call TRBD2 (6 bases). This CDR3 has 15 amino acids. The germline V gene encodes CDR1 SNHLY and CDR2 FYNNEI. With 3 bases removed from V and 4 bases from J, the gap between germline ends came to 16 bases. The CDR3 DNA reads TGTGCCAGCAGTGATAATAGCGGAGCTCCTTACGAGCAGTACTTC. Its protein product is CASSDNSGAPYEQYF.

The chain's CDR3 is CAITLPNNEQFF. CDR3 coding DNA: TGTGCCATTACTTTACCTAACAATGAGCAGTTCTTC. V gene TRBV10-3 combines with J gene TRBJ2-1; no definite D call. V was pared by 9 bases and J by 5 bases, with 11 bases between. The germline gives CDR1 ENHRY, CDR2 SYGVKD. CDR3 length: 12 amino acids.

The V gene is TRBV19, the J gene TRBJ2-1; 10 nucleotides align to TRBD2. Germline values: CDR1 LNHDA, CDR2 SQIVND (reference sequence). This CDR3 region has 16 residues. The ends lost 5 bases at V and 0 bases at J; junction bases unmatched: 4. The CDR3 DNA reads TGTGCCAGTAGTCCTAGCGGGAGCTTCTCCTACAATGAGCAGTTCTTC. Protein: CASSPSGSFSYNEQFF.

The chain is built from TRBV7-9 and TRBJ1-2; 10 bases map to TRBD1. CDR1 and CDR2 from the germline V gene are SEHNR and FQNEAQ (reference sequence). The CDR3 runs 14 residues. V lost 4 bases, J lost 7 bases, and 6 bases stayed unmatched. For the CDR3, the DNA is TGTGCCAGCAGCTCGGGACAGGGGATAGGTGGCTACACCTTC. Translating it yields CASSSGQGIGGYTF.

The chain couples TRBV7-8 to TRBJ1-1; D is ambiguous. V was trimmed by 2 bases and J by 1 base, leaving 8 bases between them. The germline V gene encodes CDR1 SGHVS and CDR2 FQNEAQ. The CDR3 is 14 residues long. CDR3 in amino acids: CASSLSSGNTEAFF. DNA for the CDR3: TGTGCCAGCAGCTTAAGCTCGGGGAACACTGAAGCTTTCTTT. Full variable domain (remainder filled in from reference TRBV7-8 and TRBJ1-1): GAGVSQSPRYKVAKRGQDVALRCDPISGHVSLFWYQQALGQGPEFLTYFQNEAQLDKSGLPSDRFFAERPEGSVSTLKIQRTQQEDSAVYLCASSLSSGNTEAFFGQGTRLTVV.

The chain recombines TRBV6-6 with TRBJ2-7, with a possible D match to TRBD2 (5 bases). The CDR3 is made up of 14 amino acids. Trimming left V 5 bases short and J 2 bases short, with 13 bases between. The V gene's germline CDR1 is MNHNY and CDR2 SVGAGI (reference sequence). CDR3 protein: CASSRGRKTYEQYF. CDR3 DNA sequence: TGTGCCAGCAGTCGAGGGCGGAAAACCTACGAGCAGTACTTC.

The genes are TRBV19 and TRBJ1-1; D may be TRBD1 (5 bases). The CDR3 length is 13 residues. Looked up from germline, CDR1 is LNHDA and CDR2 is SQIVND (reference sequence). Trimming stripped 10 bases from V and 0 bases from J, with 12 bases between. The CDR3 loop is CATSSGMNTEAFF. CDR3 in DNA: TGTGCCACCTCCTCAGGGATGAACACTGAAGCTTTCTTT.

The CDR3 DNA follows: TGTGCCAGCAGCGAGACCTATGGAGGGAACTACAATGAGCAGTTCTTC. Translated, it gives CASSETYGGNYNEQFF. This chain uses TRBV28 with TRBJ2-1; weak D call: TRBD2 (6 bases). The CDR3 extends over 16 amino acids. Trimming stripped 6 bases from V and 3 bases from J, with 18 bases between. Germline CDR1 is MDHEN and CDR2 is SYDVKM.

The V and J genes are TRBV7-2 and TRBJ2-3; D not resolved. V lost 7 bases, J lost 2 bases, and 7 bases lay in between. The CDR3 has 12 amino acids. CDR1 is SGHTA and CDR2 is FQGNSA in the germline V gene. CDR3 region: CASKELTDTQYF. For the CDR3, the DNA is TGTGCCAGCAAGGAGCTCACAGATACGCAGTATTTT.

V and J are TRBV11-2 and TRBJ2-5; D perhaps matches TRBD1 (5 bases). The CDR3 runs 13 residues. The V gene's germline CDR1 is SGHAT and CDR2 FQNNGV. Trimming took off 6 bases at V and 5 bases at J, with 13 bases between the two ends. CDR3 nucleotide sequence: TGTGCCAGCAGATGGACAACCCTTGAGACCCAGTACTTC. Translation: CASRWTTLETQYF.

The chain uses TRBV7-9 and TRBJ2-1; possible D gene TRBD2, 6 bases. The CDR3 covers 17 residues. CDR1 is SEHNR and CDR2 is FQNEAQ in the germline V gene (reference sequence). Trimming pared 5 bases from V and 0 bases from J, leaving 17 bases between. CDR3 DNA sequence: TGTGCCAGCAGCAAGACGGGAGCGAGGAGCTCCTACAATGAGCAGTTCTTC. Translated: CASSKTGARSSYNEQFF. Full variable domain (remainder filled in from reference TRBV7-9 and TRBJ2-1): DTGVSQNPRHKITKRGQNVTFRCDPISEHNRLYWYRQTLGQGPEFLTYFQNEAQLEKSRLLSDRFSAERPKGSFSTLEIQRTEQGDSAMYLCASSKTGARSSYNEQFFGPGTRLTVL.

As concerns this clone: The sample contains more than one DNA sequence encoding this CDR3. CDR3 sequence: CASSYGQGGNEQFF. The CDR3 DNA sequence: TGCGCCAGCAGCTACGGACAGGGAGGCAATGAGCAGTTCTTC. The chain joins TRBV5-1 to TRBJ2-1; 8 bases map to TRBD1. V dropped 3 bases and J dropped 6; count of bases not matched to a gene: 5. CDR3 length: 14 amino acids. Germline CDR1 SGHRS, CDR2 YFSETQ.

The V gene is TRBV5-1, the J gene TRBJ2-7; the match to TRBD2 covers 7 bases. The CDR3 totals 17 residues. Germline trimming cut 2 bases from V and 2 bases from J; bases unmatched to any gene: 13. Germline V gene lookup returns CDR1 SGHRS and CDR2 YFSETQ. CDR3 in DNA: TGCGCCAGCAGCTTTCTTGGACTAGACGGGTTCACCTACGAGCAGTACTTC. This codes for CASSFLGLDGFTYEQYF.

The chain joins TRBV29-1 to TRBJ1-2, with TRBD1 matching 7 bases. Germline assignment: CDR1 SQVTM and CDR2 ANQGSEA. CDR3 length equals 15 residues. The V and J ends lost 5 bases and 2 bases, in that order; junction bases with no gene match: 11. CDR3 sequence: CSVTPDRVSNYGYTF. CDR3 coding DNA: TGCAGCGTTACTCCAGACAGGGTGTCCAACTATGGCTACACCTTC.

This sequence joins TRBV27 and TRBJ2-7; the D gene is possibly TRBD2 (6 bases). The V gene's germline CDR1 is MNHEY and CDR2 SMNVEV (reference sequence). The V end lost 2 bases, the J end lost 3 bases, and 11 bases lay between the germline ends. The CDR3 sequence is 14 residues long. The CDR3 spells CASSLGRRYYEQYF. Here the CDR3 DNA reads TGTGCCAGCAGTTTAGGGAGGCGGTACTACGAGCAGTACTTC.

This chain uses TRBV5-4 with TRBJ1-1; 9 bases are a match to TRBD1. Germline CDR1 is SGHNT and CDR2 is YYREEE (reference sequence). The V gene end was trimmed by 5 bases and the J gene end by 8 bases; junction bases not matched to a gene: 10. This CDR3 contains 14 residues. CDR3 sequence reads: CASSPGGQGQEAFF. CDR3 coding DNA: TGTGCCAGCAGTCCAGGGGGACAGGGACAGGAAGCTTTCTTT.